A single sample is the source of the 28 T cell receptor beta chains below, sequenced in a study of T cell responses to AZD1222 COVID-19 vaccine. Sequencing was performed with immunoSEQ multiplex PCR; in TCRdb, only in-frame clones are kept and a portion is missing. The sample records around 160,000 clones, 94% being singletons. The material was peripheral blood, obtained 28 days after the second AZD1222 dose. Source of these receptors: an adult who received the AZD1222 COVID-19 vaccine.

Remarks on this clone: Other nucleotide sequences in the sample specify the same CDR3. V is TRBV3-1 (or the pseudogene TRBV3-2) and J is TRBJ2-1; 13 nucleotides align to TRBD2. The CDR3 runs 16 residues. CDR1 LGHDT and CDR2 YNNKEL come from the germline V gene (reference sequence). V lost 6 bases to trimming and J lost 7 bases; unmatched junction nucleotides: 9. The CDR3 region is CASSQITSGRANEQFF. The CDR3 DNA reads as TGTGCCAGCAGTCAAATAACTAGCGGGAGGGCAAATGAGCAGTTCTTC.

The chain joins TRBV9 to TRBJ2-1; 7 bases are shared with TRBD2. This CDR3 is built from 16 residues. CDR1 is SGDLS, CDR2 YYNGEE, per germline. J lost 1 base, V lost 6 bases, and 10 bases had no gene match. The CDR3 bases are TGTGCCAGCACCATGAGCGGGACTCCATCCTACAATGAGCAGTTCTTC. Translation: CASTMSGTPSYNEQFF.

The chain couples TRBV6-5 to TRBJ2-1; D is undetermined. Germline V gene data show CDR1 as MNHEY and CDR2 as SVGAGI. Trimming stripped 4 bases from V and 5 bases from J, with 12 bases between. The length of the CDR3 is 14 residues. As DNA, the CDR3 is TGTGCCAGCAGTTTTTTTCTGCAGGACAATGAGCAGTTCTTC. Amino acid sequence: CASSFFLQDNEQFF.

The chain combines TRBV30 with TRBJ1-2; 7 positions match TRBD1. From germline, CDR1 is GTSNPN and CDR2 SVGIG (reference sequence). The CDR3 spans 13 residues. With 3 bases clipped from V and 5 bases from J, the junction kept 6 bases outside the gene matches. CDR3 sequence (DNA): TGTGCCTGGAGGGAGGGACAGACGTATGGCTACACCTTC. Its translation: CAWREGQTYGYTF.

This chain links TRBV4-1 with TRBJ2-3, with TRBD2 matching 7 bases. V lost 4 bases and J lost 2; bases outside the gene matches: 15. The CDR3 contains 18 residues. In germline, CDR1 is MGHRA, CDR2 YSYEKL. In DNA, the CDR3 is TGCGCCAGCAGCCTCAGAAGTGCGCGGGAGACCTTCACAGATACGCAGTATTTT. Translated, it gives CASSLRSARETFTDTQYF.

This chain joins TRBV6-2 or TRBV6-3 and TRBJ2-1; D call uncertain. The CDR3 sequence is 13 residues long. Germline V gives CDR1 MNHEY, CDR2 SVGEGT. The ends were cut back, 5 bases at V and 3 bases at J, with 8 bases in the middle. The CDR3 coding sequence is TGTGCCAGCAGTCCGCTGGGCTACAATGAGCAGTTCTTC. Protein: CASSPLGYNEQFF.

The chain has TRBV7-2 and TRBJ1-4; TRBD1 is a possible D gene (5 bases). This CDR3 spans 16 amino acids. Trimming took off 5 bases at V and 7 bases at J, with 20 bases between the two ends. Germline-derived CDR1 and CDR2 are SGHTA and FQGNSA. The CDR3 here is CASSQQAGGVGEKLFF. CDR3 nucleotides: TGTGCCAGCAGCCAGCAAGCGGGAGGGGTGGGTGAAAAACTGTTTTTT.

The chain recombines TRBV7-9 with TRBJ1-2; D not certain. The CDR3 is made up of 14 amino acids. The V end lost 3 bases, the J end lost 4 bases, and 12 bases lay between the germline ends. The germline V gene encodes CDR1 SEHNR and CDR2 FQNEAQ (reference sequence). The CDR3 loop is CASSLIWDTYGYTF. CDR3 DNA sequence: TGTGCCAGCAGCTTGATTTGGGATACCTATGGCTACACCTTC.

The gene calls are TRBV6-1 and TRBJ1-5, with D perhaps matching TRBD1 (6 bases). Germline lookup yields CDR1 MNHNS and CDR2 SASEGT. CDR3 length: 14 residues. Trimming pared 1 base from V and 7 bases from J, leaving 11 bases between. CDR3 bases: TGTGCCAGCAGTGAAGTACAGGGTAACCAGCCCCAGCATTTT. Its protein product is CASSEVQGNQPQHF.

The DNA for the CDR3 is TGTGCCTGGGATCAGGCAACTAATGAAAAACTGTTTTTT. This codes for CAWDQATNEKLFF. The J gene is TRBJ1-4, the V gene TRBV30; D call uncertain. CDR1 and CDR2 from the germline V gene are GTSNPN and SVGIG (reference sequence). V was trimmed by 5 bases and J by 0 bases, leaving 7 bases between them. The CDR3 totals 13 residues.

This clone has just one count. The rearrangement joins TRBV6-5 to TRBJ2-7; 7 bases are shared with TRBD1. Germline CDR1 and CDR2: MNHEY and SVGAGI. The CDR3 totals 14 residues. Trimming at V came to 2 bases and at J to 4 bases, leaving 5 bases not matched to a gene. CDR3 amino acids: CASSYRQGGYEQYF. The CDR3 coding sequence is TGTGCCAGCAGTTACAGACAGGGCGGGTACGAGCAGTACTTC.

Only one count was recorded for this clone. The V call is TRBV7-2, the J call TRBJ2-7; either TRBD1 or TRBD2 may fit D (6 bases each). This CDR3 comprises 15 residues. The ends were cut back, 2 bases at V and 4 bases at J, with 15 bases in the middle. CDR1 and CDR2 (germline): SGHTA, FQGNSA. CDR3 sequence reads: CASSLRGDELYEQYF. CDR3 coding DNA: TGTGCCAGCAGCTTAAGGGGGGACGAGCTTTACGAGCAGTACTTC.

The V call is TRBV6-1, the J call TRBJ2-1; the D is unclear. This CDR3 is built from 12 residues. The germline V gene has CDR1 MNHNS and CDR2 SASEGT. Trimming removed 5 bases at V and 5 bases at J, with 7 bases between. CDR3 nucleotide sequence: TGTGCCAGCAGTTCTCTGAACAATGAGCAGTTCTTC. It encodes CASSSLNNEQFF.

This chain links TRBV10-3 with TRBJ2-7, with 10 bases aligning to TRBD2. Unmatched junction bases numbered 2, after V lost 5 bases and J lost 10 bases. This CDR3 has 11 amino acids. In germline, CDR1 is ENHRY, CDR2 SYGVKD. CDR3 sequence reads: CAISLAGAQYF. In DNA form, the CDR3 reads TGTGCCATCAGTCTAGCGGGAGCCCAGTACTTC.

This chain links TRBV7-9 with TRBJ2-1; 10 bases match TRBD2. Germline-derived CDR1 and CDR2 are SEHNR and FQNEAQ (reference sequence). The junction had 3 bases not matched to a gene; V was cut back by 1 base and J by 6 bases. This CDR3 has 15 residues. CDR3 in amino acids: CASSLVAGGLNEQFF. The DNA of the CDR3 is TGTGCCAGCAGCTTAGTAGCGGGAGGCCTCAATGAGCAGTTCTTC.

The rearrangement joins TRBV10-2 to TRBJ1-5, with TRBD1 matching over 10 bases. Germline trimming cut 8 bases from V and 3 bases from J; bases unmatched to any gene: 7. Germline V lookup: CDR1 WSHSY, CDR2 SAAADI. CDR3 length: 15 residues. CDR3 nucleotide sequence: TGCGCCAGCGGGAGTGGGACAGGGGACAATCAGCCCCAGCATTTT. This encodes CASGSGTGDNQPQHF.

Here the CDR3 DNA reads TGTGCCAGCAGCCAAGGCGTTGCAGTAAGGACGCAGTACTTC. Amino acids: CASSQGVAVRTQYF. This chain uses TRBV14 with TRBJ2-7; D gene uncertain. The CDR3 spans 14 residues. Trimming pared 1 base from V and 9 bases from J, leaving 16 bases between. The germline V gene encodes CDR1 SGHDN and CDR2 FVKESK.

The chain couples TRBV5-6 to TRBJ1-5; 11 nucleotides line up with TRBD1. V was clipped by 4 bases and J by 12 bases; unmatched bases: 6. Germline-derived CDR1 and CDR2 are SGHDT and YYEEEE. The CDR3 has 13 residues. CDR3 coding DNA: TGTGCCAGCAGCATGGGACAGGGGGGAGGCCAGCATTTT. This sequence encodes CASSMGQGGGQHF.

V gene TRBV25-1 combines with J gene TRBJ2-7, with 7 positions matching TRBD1. V shed 5 bases, J shed 7 bases, and the junction held 11 bases outside the gene matches. CDR1 is MGHDK and CDR2 is SYGVNS in the germline V gene. CDR3 size: 14 residues. In nucleotides, the CDR3 is TGTGCCAGCAGTAAAACAGGGGAGAGGAAAGAGCAGTACTTC. Protein product: CASSKTGERKEQYF.

The gene calls are TRBV12-5 and TRBJ1-5; 7 bases are shared with TRBD1. The CDR3 consists of 17 residues. Per germline, CDR1 LGHNT and CDR2 FRNRAP. With V trimmed by 1 base and J by 0 bases, 6 bases remained unmatched. CDR3 sequence: CASGLDRTGYSNQPQHF. Here the CDR3 DNA reads TGTGCTAGTGGTTTGGACAGGACAGGTTATAGCAATCAGCCCCAGCATTTT.

As for this clone: The junction and the germline gene differ at one end; a read error may be behind it. The rearrangement joins TRBV11-2 to TRBJ2-1; no clear D. This CDR3 has 12 amino acids. CDR1 SGHAT and CDR2 FQNNGV come from the germline V gene. The CDR3 reads CASSFSHNEQFF. As DNA, the CDR3 is TGTGCCAGCAGCTTCTCCCACAATGAGCAGTTCTTC.

Here the CDR3 DNA reads TGTGCCAGCCCAGCGGGAGGAGGAGAGACCCAGTACTTC. As protein: CASPAGGGETQYF. The chain has TRBV21-1 and TRBJ2-5; the tabulated D call, TRBD2, remains unverified against the DNA. TRBV21-1 is recorded as a pseudogene. The CDR3 sequence is 13 residues long.

The V call is TRBV5-1, the J call TRBJ2-1; a weak D match, TRBD1 (6 bases). Germline V CDR1 and CDR2: SGHRS, YFSETQ. The CDR3 is made up of 16 amino acids. Trimming took off 3 bases at V and 11 bases at J, with 24 bases between the two ends. CDR3 protein: CASSSEADSLGSKQFF. CDR3 coding DNA: TGCGCCAGCAGCTCGGAGGCGGACAGCTTGGGTTCGAAGCAGTTCTTC.

The chain carries TRBV7-9 and TRBJ2-7; the match to TRBD2 covers 12 bases. CDR3 size: 15 residues. Germline V gene lookup returns CDR1 SEHNR and CDR2 FQNEAQ (reference sequence). After removal of 4 bases from V and 7 bases from J, the junction contained 8 bases not matched to a gene. CDR3 nucleotides: TGTGCCAGCAGCTCCTACCCGACTAGCGGGAGAGAGCAGTACTTC. It translates to CASSSYPTSGREQYF.

The chain links TRBV7-9 to TRBJ1-3; D possibly corresponds to TRBD1 (5 bases). V dropped 2 bases and J dropped 0 bases, with 8 bases sitting between them. Germline CDR1 is SEHNR and CDR2 is FQNEAQ (reference sequence). The CDR3 length is 15 residues. The CDR3 region has the DNA TGTGCCAGCAGCTTACGGGGGGGCTCTGGAAACACCATATATTTT. It codes for CASSLRGGSGNTIYF.

CDR3 DNA: TGCGCCAGCAGCCAAGGGGGGGCTAGCGGAATACCCTACAATGAGCAGTTCTTC. Translated, it gives CASSQGGASGIPYNEQFF. The rearrangement joins TRBV4-3 to TRBJ2-1; maybe TRBD2 (7 bases). The germline V gene encodes CDR1 LGHNA and CDR2 YSLEER. V was shortened by 1 base and J by 2 bases, with 18 bases between the two germline ends. The CDR3 is made up of 18 amino acids.

This clone has a single count. The chain links TRBV7-9 to TRBJ2-1, with a weak D call TRBD2 (5 bases). Germline V gene lookup returns CDR1 SEHNR and CDR2 FQNEAQ (reference sequence). The ends were cut back, 0 bases at V and 7 bases at J, with 13 bases in the middle. The CDR3 has 15 amino acids. The CDR3 is CASSLAGVGYNEQFF. CDR3 bases: TGTGCCAGCAGCTTAGCGGGAGTAGGATATAATGAGCAGTTCTTC.

The chain recombines TRBV2 with TRBJ1-1, with D possibly being TRBD1 (5 bases). From germline, CDR1 is SNHLY and CDR2 FYNNEI. This CDR3 has 12 amino acids. V shed 4 bases and J shed 6 bases, with 9 bases lying between them. The CDR3 DNA reads as TGTGCCAGCAGTGTGGGGGTAGCTGAAGCTTTCTTT. It codes for CASSVGVAEAFF.